These T cell receptor beta chains were read from a single sample in a study of OX40 agonist ivuxolimab in advanced cancers. Sequencing was performed with immunoSEQ multiplex PCR; in TCRdb, only in-frame clones are kept and a portion is missing. Among tens of thousands of clones listed, roughly 82% were seen once. Specimen: CD4+ or CD8+ T cells sorted from blood, collected in a trial of the OX40 agonist ivuxolimab. The source of these receptors is an adult with an advanced solid tumor such as melanoma, head and neck, liver or kidney cancer. Both conserved end residues are part of each CDR3. A D gene is named only where the DNA matches it firmly. The size field is filled for only some rows; it gives once, few, many or a size class.

J gene: TRBJ2-1
CDR3 length: 16
clone size: -
D gene: -
V gene: TRBV7-9
CDR3 protein: CASSPSPLSGYNEQFF
CDR3 DNA: TGTGCCAGCAGCCCATCTCCACTTAGCGGATACAATGAGCAGTTCTTC

J gene: TRBJ1-4
CDR3 length: 16
clone size: -
D gene: -
V gene: TRBV5-1
CDR3 protein: CASSLTATGFNEKLFF
CDR3 DNA: TGCGCCAGCAGCTTAACCGCGACAGGCTTTAATGAAAAACTGTTTTTT

J gene: TRBJ2-6
CDR3 length: 17
clone size: -
D gene: TRBD1
V gene: TRBV10-3
CDR3 protein: CAISGTGDSSGANVLTF
CDR3 DNA: TGTGCCATCAGCGGGACAGGTGATAGCTCTGGGGCCAACGTCCTGACTTTC

J gene: TRBJ2-7
CDR3 length: 13
clone size: once
D gene: TRBD2
V gene: TRBV4-2
CDR3 protein: CASSHGLAGEQYF
CDR3 DNA: TGTGCCAGCAGCCATGGGCTAGCGGGCGAGCAGTACTTC

J gene: TRBJ2-5
CDR3 length: 17
clone size: many
D gene: -
V gene: TRBV7-9
CDR3 protein: CASSLAFSGTDAETQYF
CDR3 DNA: TGTGCCAGCAGCTTAGCGTTTTCAGGGACGGATGCGGAGACCCAGTACTTC

J gene: TRBJ2-1
CDR3 length: 13
clone size: once
D gene: -
V gene: TRBV6-6
CDR3 protein: CASSYPGYNEQFF
CDR3 DNA: TGTGCCAGCAGTTACCCGGGGTACAATGAGCAGTTCTTC

J gene: TRBJ2-5
CDR3 length: 17
clone size: -
D gene: TRBD2
V gene: TRBV9
CDR3 protein: CASSVGTTSGLSETQYF
CDR3 DNA: TGTGCCAGCAGCGTAGGGACGACTAGCGGACTAAGTGAGACCCAGTACTTC

J gene: TRBJ2-3
CDR3 length: 13
clone size: -
D gene: -
V gene: TRBV29-1
CDR3 protein: CSVEPPGVDTQYF
CDR3 DNA: TGCAGCGTTGAACCCCCGGGGGTAGATACGCAGTATTTT

J gene: TRBJ2-7
CDR3 length: 15
clone size: -
D gene: TRBD2
V gene: TRBV6-5
CDR3 protein: CASSPSGNPYYEQYF
CDR3 DNA: TGTGCCAGCAGCCCTAGCGGGAATCCTTACTACGAGCAGTACTTC

J gene: TRBJ2-7
CDR3 length: 15
clone size: -
D gene: -
V gene: TRBV28
CDR3 protein: CASSPELGIPYEQYF
CDR3 DNA: TGTGCCAGCAGTCCCGAGTTGGGGATTCCCTACGAGCAGTACTTC

J gene: TRBJ2-7
CDR3 length: 14
clone size: -
D gene: -
V gene: TRBV9
CDR3 protein: CASSPAYRGGEQYF
CDR3 DNA: TGTGCCAGCAGCCCCGCGTACAGGGGAGGCGAGCAGTACTTC

J gene: TRBJ1-1
CDR3 length: 14
clone size: -
D gene: TRBD1
V gene: TRBV6-6
CDR3 protein: CASSYTGQTTEAFF
CDR3 DNA: TGTGCCAGCAGTTACACGGGACAGACCACTGAAGCTTTCTTT

J gene: TRBJ2-4
CDR3 length: 11
clone size: -
D gene: -
V gene: TRBV21-1
CDR3 protein: CASKRCCIQYF
CDR3 DNA: TGTGCCAGCAAGCGATGCTGCATTCAGTACTTC

J gene: TRBJ2-1
CDR3 length: 13
clone size: -
D gene: TRBD2
V gene: TRBV2
CDR3 protein: CASWSGTNNEQFF
CDR3 DNA: TGTGCCAGCTGGAGCGGGACCAACAATGAGCAGTTCTTC

J gene: TRBJ1-5
CDR3 length: 14
clone size: few
D gene: -
V gene: TRBV1
CDR3 protein: CTSSRSEAHPPQHF
CDR3 DNA: TGCACCAGCAGCCGCAGTGAGGCCCATCCGCCCCAGCATTTT

J gene: TRBJ2-1
CDR3 length: 11
clone size: -
D gene: -
V gene: TRBV7-9
CDR3 protein: CASKVSFEQFF
CDR3 DNA: TGTGCCAGCAAGGTGAGCTTTGAGCAGTTCTTC

J gene: TRBJ1-5
CDR3 length: 16
clone size: few
D gene: -
V gene: TRBV4-1
CDR3 protein: CASSQVPQSSNQPQHF
CDR3 DNA: TGCGCCAGCAGCCAAGTTCCCCAGTCTAGCAATCAGCCCCAGCATTTT

J gene: TRBJ2-3
CDR3 length: 16
clone size: -
D gene: TRBD2
V gene: TRBV28
CDR3 protein: CASSSRTSGRTDTQYF
CDR3 DNA: TGTGCCAGCAGTTCGCGGACTAGCGGACGCACAGATACGCAGTATTTT

J gene: TRBJ2-1
CDR3 length: 16
clone size: -
D gene: TRBD2
V gene: TRBV7-9
CDR3 protein: CASSITSGRARNEQFF
CDR3 DNA: TGTGCCAGCAGCATCACTAGCGGGAGGGCCAGGAATGAGCAGTTCTTC

J gene: TRBJ2-7
CDR3 length: 12
clone size: -
D gene: -
V gene: TRBV5-6
CDR3 protein: CASSAGPAEQYF
CDR3 DNA: TGTGCCAGCAGCGCGGGGCCTGCCGAGCAGTACTTC

J gene: TRBJ2-1
CDR3 length: 14
clone size: -
D gene: TRBD1
V gene: TRBV2
CDR3 protein: CASSVRQGANEQFF
CDR3 DNA: TGTGCCAGCAGTGTTAGACAGGGGGCCAATGAGCAGTTCTTC

J gene: TRBJ1-5
CDR3 length: 15
clone size: -
D gene: -
V gene: TRBV30
CDR3 protein: CAWRDQGSVNQPQHF
CDR3 DNA: TGTGCCTGGAGAGACCAGGGATCAGTCAATCAGCCCCAGCATTTT

J gene: TRBJ2-7
CDR3 length: 15
clone size: -
D gene: TRBD1
V gene: TRBV4-1
CDR3 protein: CASSQAGQAFYEQYF
CDR3 DNA: TGCGCCAGCAGCCAAGCCGGACAGGCCTTCTACGAGCAGTACTTC

J gene: TRBJ2-4
CDR3 length: 16
clone size: -
D gene: TRBD2
V gene: TRBV4-1
CDR3 protein: CASSQGQREDKNIQYF
CDR3 DNA: TGCGCCAGCAGCCAAGGGCAGCGGGAGGACAAAAACATTCAGTACTTC

J gene: TRBJ2-5
CDR3 length: 14
clone size: once
D gene: TRBD2
V gene: TRBV27
CDR3 protein: CASSWGGEWETQYF
CDR3 DNA: TGTGCCAGCAGCTGGGGGGGAGAATGGGAGACCCAGTACTTC

J gene: TRBJ2-1
CDR3 length: 16
clone size: -
D gene: TRBD2
V gene: TRBV6-5
CDR3 protein: CASSWGLAGGPSEQFF
CDR3 DNA: TGTGCCAGCAGTTGGGGACTAGCGGGAGGACCGAGTGAGCAGTTCTTC

J gene: TRBJ2-2
CDR3 length: 14
clone size: -
D gene: -
V gene: TRBV6-5
CDR3 protein: CASWDTGTHRGAVF
CDR3 DNA: TGTGCCAGCTGGGACACAGGGACCCACCGGGGAGCTGTTTTT

J gene: TRBJ1-2
CDR3 length: 14
clone size: once
D gene: -
V gene: TRBV18
CDR3 protein: CASSPERKLYGYTF
CDR3 DNA: TGTGCCAGCTCACCAGAACGGAAACTCTATGGCTACACCTTC

J gene: TRBJ2-3
CDR3 length: 15
clone size: -
D gene: -
V gene: TRBV9
CDR3 protein: CASSPEGEITDTQYF
CDR3 DNA: TGTGCCAGCAGCCCCGAGGGGGAGATCACAGATACGCAGTATTTT

J gene: TRBJ2-1
CDR3 length: 15
clone size: -
D gene: -
V gene: TRBV7-8
CDR3 protein: CASSLDGAPVNEQFF
CDR3 DNA: TGTGCCAGCAGCTTAGATGGGGCCCCGGTCAATGAGCAGTTCTTC

J gene: TRBJ1-5
CDR3 length: 12
clone size: -
D gene: -
V gene: TRBV30
CDR3 protein: CAGSVGNQPQHF
CDR3 DNA: TGTGCCGGCAGCGTGGGCAATCAGCCCCAGCATTTT

J gene: TRBJ1-1
CDR3 length: 13
clone size: -
D gene: -
V gene: TRBV4-2
CDR3 protein: CASSLGENTEAFF
CDR3 DNA: TGTGCCAGCAGCCTTGGCGAGAACACTGAAGCTTTCTTT

J gene: TRBJ2-7
CDR3 length: 15
clone size: -
D gene: TRBD1
V gene: TRBV28
CDR3 protein: CASTLGTGGGYEQYF
CDR3 DNA: TGTGCCAGCACCCTCGGGACAGGGGGCGGATACGAGCAGTACTTC

J gene: TRBJ2-7
CDR3 length: 15
clone size: -
D gene: TRBD2
V gene: TRBV6-5
CDR3 protein: CASSYGSGRAYEQYF
CDR3 DNA: TGTGCCAGCAGTTACGGTAGCGGGAGGGCCTACGAGCAGTACTTC

J gene: TRBJ1-2
CDR3 length: 11
clone size: -
D gene: -
V gene: TRBV28
CDR3 protein: CASNRGYGYTF
CDR3 DNA: TGTGCCAGCAATAGAGGTTATGGCTACACCTTC

J gene: TRBJ2-1
CDR3 length: 15
clone size: -
D gene: -
V gene: TRBV19
CDR3 protein: CASSMTGAGINEQFF
CDR3 DNA: TGTGCCAGTAGTATGACGGGGGCAGGGATCAATGAGCAGTTCTTC

J gene: TRBJ1-4
CDR3 length: 15
clone size: few
D gene: -
V gene: TRBV5-4
CDR3 protein: CASSLDYGTTEKLFF
CDR3 DNA: TGTGCCAGCAGCTTGGATTACGGGACAACTGAAAAACTGTTTTTT

J gene: TRBJ2-1
CDR3 length: 17
clone size: -
D gene: TRBD1
V gene: TRBV7-6
CDR3 protein: CASSSPRGQDSYNEQFF
CDR3 DNA: TGTGCCAGCAGCTCCCCCCGGGGACAGGACTCCTACAATGAGCAGTTCTTC

J gene: TRBJ2-7
CDR3 length: 16
clone size: once
D gene: -
V gene: TRBV5-1
CDR3 protein: CASSLPEGQVSYEQYF
CDR3 DNA: TGCGCCAGCAGCTTACCTGAGGGGCAGGTCTCCTACGAGCAGTACTTC

J gene: TRBJ2-7
CDR3 length: 15
clone size: -
D gene: -
V gene: TRBV11-2
CDR3 protein: CASSLDSYLGYEQYF
CDR3 DNA: TGTGCCAGCAGCTTAGATTCCTATCTAGGATACGAGCAGTACTTC

J gene: TRBJ2-1
CDR3 length: 15
clone size: -
D gene: -
V gene: TRBV7-7
CDR3 protein: CASSDGGWLYNEQFF
CDR3 DNA: TGTGCTAGCAGCGACGGAGGCTGGCTATACAATGAGCAGTTCTTC

J gene: TRBJ2-1
CDR3 length: 16
clone size: -
D gene: TRBD2
V gene: TRBV13
CDR3 protein: CASSPRGLAAIHEQFF
CDR3 DNA: TGTGCCAGCAGCCCCCGGGGACTAGCGGCAATCCATGAGCAGTTCTTC

J gene: TRBJ2-7
CDR3 length: 14
clone size: -
D gene: -
V gene: TRBV7-2
CDR3 protein: CASSLVLKTYEQYF
CDR3 DNA: TGTGCCAGCAGCTTAGTGCTAAAAACCTACGAGCAGTACTTC

J gene: TRBJ2-5
CDR3 length: 15
clone size: -
D gene: TRBD2
V gene: TRBV13
CDR3 protein: CASRFEREGQETQYF
CDR3 DNA: TGTGCCAGCAGATTTGAGCGGGAGGGCCAAGAGACCCAGTACTTC

J gene: TRBJ1-4
CDR3 length: 14
clone size: -
D gene: -
V gene: TRBV23-1
CDR3 protein: CASSQMDVGEKLFF
CDR3 DNA: TGCGCCAGCAGTCAAATGGATGTAGGGGAAAAACTGTTTTTT

J gene: TRBJ2-7
CDR3 length: 14
clone size: -
D gene: -
V gene: TRBV10-2
CDR3 protein: CASSDTRVGREQYF
CDR3 DNA: TGCGCCAGCAGTGATACCAGGGTAGGGCGAGAGCAGTACTTC

J gene: TRBJ2-2
CDR3 length: 15
clone size: -
D gene: -
V gene: TRBV6-1
CDR3 protein: CASSVDSANTGELFF
CDR3 DNA: TGTGCCAGCAGTGTGGACAGCGCGAACACCGGGGAGCTGTTTTTT

J gene: TRBJ1-4
CDR3 length: 13
clone size: -
D gene: TRBD1
V gene: TRBV9
CDR3 protein: CASSPWTGEKLFF
CDR3 DNA: TGTGCCAGCAGCCCTTGGACAGGGGAAAAACTGTTTTTT

J gene: TRBJ1-4
CDR3 length: 14
clone size: -
D gene: -
V gene: TRBV6-1
CDR3 protein: CAINPKNPSEKLFF
CDR3 DNA: TGTGCCATCAATCCCAAGAACCCCAGTGAAAAACTGTTTTTT

J gene: TRBJ2-3
CDR3 length: 19
clone size: -
D gene: -
V gene: TRBV7-6
CDR3 protein: CASSWKAGTPRSETDTQYF
CDR3 DNA: TGTGCCAGCAGCTGGAAAGCTGGGACGCCGAGATCAGAAACAGATACGCAGTATTTT

J gene: TRBJ2-3
CDR3 length: 14
clone size: -
D gene: -
V gene: TRBV7-8
CDR3 protein: CASSLRGATDTQYF
CDR3 DNA: TGTGCCAGCAGCTTAAGGGGGGCTACAGATACGCAGTATTTT

J gene: TRBJ1-4
CDR3 length: 14
clone size: -
D gene: TRBD1
V gene: TRBV7-9
CDR3 protein: CASSREGAREKLFF
CDR3 DNA: TGTGCCAGCAGCAGAGAGGGGGCCAGGGAAAAACTGTTTTTT

J gene: TRBJ2-1
CDR3 length: 15
clone size: few
D gene: TRBD2
V gene: TRBV7-9
CDR3 protein: CASSLGLADYNEQFF
CDR3 DNA: TGTGCCAGCAGCTTAGGGCTAGCGGACTACAATGAGCAGTTCTTC

J gene: TRBJ2-7
CDR3 length: 14
clone size: -
D gene: -
V gene: TRBV13
CDR3 protein: CASSTHGVSYEQYF
CDR3 DNA: TGTGCCAGCAGCACCCATGGGGTTTCTTACGAGCAGTACTTC